Listed below are T cell receptor beta chains from one sample, sequenced in a study of blood T cell repertoires in COVID-19. Assay used: immunoSEQ multiplex PCR; TCRdb lists only in-frame clones, some missing. The sample lists about 160,000 clones; around four fifths were seen once. The specimen sequenced was PBMCs or T cells enriched from blood (not recorded which). The receptors were gathered from a woman aged 45-65 years who had recovered from COVID-19. The CDR3 runs from the conserved cysteine through the conserved F or W. A D gene is named only where the DNA matches it firmly. Size is stated for part of the rows, as once, few or many counts, or as a class when the clone is expanded.

v_gene	abundance	j_gene	d_gene	CDR3aa	CDR3nt
TRBV9	.	TRBJ1-4	.	CASTNPGEKLFF	TGTGCCAGCACCAACCCAGGGGAAAAACTGTTTTTT
TRBV10-3	.	TRBJ1-4	.	CAISAEVATNEKLFF	TGTGCCATCAGTGCTGAGGTGGCGACTAATGAAAAACTGTTTTTT
TRBV5-4	.	TRBJ2-3	TRBD1	CASSSGQGILDTQYF	TGTGCCAGCAGCTCGGGACAGGGGATTTTAGATACGCAGTATTTT
TRBV11-2	.	TRBJ1-1	.	CASSLTQLRTEAFF	TGTGCCAGCAGCCTTACCCAGTTGAGGACTGAAGCTTTCTTT
TRBV25-1	.	TRBJ2-1	TRBD2	CASSEIGLAATEQFF	TGTGCCAGCAGTGAAATAGGGCTAGCGGCAACTGAGCAGTTCTTC
TRBV25-1	.	TRBJ1-6	.	CASRAGQLNSPLHF	TGTGCCAGCAGGGCAGGACAGCTGAATTCACCCCTCCACTTT
TRBV28	.	TRBJ1-2	.	CASRPPSRYGYTF	TGTGCCAGCAGACCTCCCTCCCGGTATGGCTACACCTTC
TRBV9	few	TRBJ2-2	.	CASSSVRGELFF	TGTGCCAGCAGCTCAGTTCGAGGGGAGCTGTTTTTT
TRBV5-1	.	TRBJ2-3	TRBD2	CASSALSGGKTDTQYF	TGCGCCAGCAGCGCCTTGAGCGGGGGGAAAACAGATACGCAGTATTTT
TRBV6-5	.	TRBJ2-2	TRBD2	CASSSGLAKTGELFF	TGTGCCAGCAGTTCGGGACTAGCGAAAACCGGGGAGCTGTTTTTT
TRBV6-5	.	TRBJ1-6	.	CASSYSQGHSPLHF	TGTGCCAGCAGTTACTCCCAGGGCCATTCACCCCTCCACTTT
TRBV27	.	TRBJ1-6	TRBD1	CASGSLGTGPSPLHF	TGTGCCAGCGGTTCCCTGGGGACAGGGCCCTCACCCCTCCACTTT
TRBV5-8	few	TRBJ1-5	TRBD1	CASSRGTGINSNQPQHF	TGTGCCAGCAGCCGCGGGACAGGGATTAATAGCAATCAGCCCCAGCATTTT
TRBV5-1	.	TRBJ2-3	TRBD2	CASSWGLAGVRGTDTQYF	TGCGCCAGCAGCTGGGGACTAGCGGGAGTGAGGGGCACAGATACGCAGTATTTT
TRBV5-1	.	TRBJ1-5	.	CASPPQHF	TGCGCCAGCCCTCCCCAGCATTTT
TRBV7-2	.	TRBJ2-3	.	CASSFPGLDTQYF	TGTGCCAGCAGCTTTCCGGGACTGGATACGCAGTATTTT
TRBV28	.	TRBJ1-2	.	CASSLPLKHSGYTF	TGTGCCAGCAGTTTACCCCTCAAACATTCCGGCTACACCTTC
TRBV6-5	.	TRBJ1-1	.	CASRIDSILTEAFF	TGTGCCAGCAGGATCGACAGCATATTAACTGAAGCTTTCTTT
TRBV6-5	.	TRBJ1-1	TRBD1	CASRITGGQGQAFF	TGTGCCAGCAGAATTACGGGTGGACAGGGCCAAGCTTTCTTT
TRBV7-2	many	TRBJ2-5	.	CASSRQSQETQYF	TGTGCCAGCAGCCGACAGTCTCAAGAGACCCAGTACTTC
TRBV4-2	few	TRBJ1-6	TRBD1	CASSHGGQGDSPLHF	TGTGCCAGCAGCCATGGGGGACAGGGCGATTCACCCCTCCACTTT
TRBV30	.	TRBJ1-6	TRBD1	CAWSVGQGGSPLHF	TGTGCCTGGAGTGTAGGGCAGGGGGGTTCACCCCTCCACTTT
TRBV14	.	TRBJ1-2	.	CASSRARVYGYTF	TGTGCCAGCAGCAGGGCCAGGGTCTATGGCTACACCTTC
TRBV7-2	.	TRBJ1-4	TRBD1	CASSWTGAINEKLFF	TGTGCCAGCAGCTGGACAGGGGCGATTAATGAAAAACTGTTTTTT
TRBV19	.	TRBJ1-6	.	CASTRTISSYNSPLHF	TGTGCCAGTACGAGGACAATCAGCTCCTATAATTCACCCCTCCACTTT
TRBV28	.	TRBJ1-2	TRBD1	CASLFRGQGSGYTF	TGTGCCAGCCTGTTCCGGGGACAGGGAAGTGGCTACACCTTC
TRBV5-4	few	TRBJ1-4	TRBD1	CASSLVGQGREKLFF	TGTGCCAGCAGCTTGGTCGGACAGGGAAGGGAAAAACTGTTTTTT
TRBV6-4	.	TRBJ1-2	TRBD1	CASSGLGQGSRGYTF	TGTGCCAGCAGTGGTTTAGGACAGGGTTCGAGGGGCTACACCTTC
TRBV6-5	.	TRBJ1-3	.	CAGMGQPDSGNTIYF	TGTGCCGGCATGGGCCAGCCCGACTCTGGAAACACCATATATTTT
TRBV3-1/TRBV3-2	.	TRBJ1-1	.	CASSQSGVYTEAFF	TGTGCCAGCAGCCAGTCAGGGGTCTACACTGAAGCTTTCTTT
TRBV14	many	TRBJ1-1	.	CASSIQGNTEAFF	TGTGCCAGCAGCATACAGGGGAACACTGAAGCTTTCTTT
TRBV6-5	.	TRBJ1-5	TRBD1	CASSYGQGFQPQHF	TGTGCCAGCAGTTACGGACAGGGATTTCAGCCCCAGCATTTT
TRBV6-2/TRBV6-3	few	TRBJ1-5	TRBD1	CASSYTTGANQPQHF	TGTGCCAGCAGTTATACGACAGGGGCGAATCAGCCCCAGCATTTT
TRBV29-1	few	TRBJ2-2	.	CSVQRSKGATGELFF	TGCAGCGTTCAAAGGTCCAAAGGGGCCACCGGGGAGCTGTTTTTT
TRBV5-1	.	TRBJ2-3	.	CASSLFPGQDTQYF	TGCGCCAGCAGCTTATTTCCCGGACAAGATACGCAGTATTTT
TRBV7-2	.	TRBJ2-3	.	CASSLVGSEIDTQYF	TGTGCCAGCAGCTTAGTGGGCTCCGAAATAGATACGCAGTATTTT
TRBV6-5	once	TRBJ1-2	TRBD1	CASSFNRGANYGYTF	TGTGCCAGCAGTTTCAACAGGGGAGCTAACTATGGCTACACCTTC
TRBV10-1	.	TRBJ2-1	.	CASSGELGEQFF	TGCGCCAGCAGTGGCGAGCTTGGTGAGCAGTTCTTC
TRBV7-3	.	TRBJ1-1	TRBD1	CASSLGDRNTEAFF	TGTGCCAGCAGCTTAGGGGACAGGAACACTGAAGCTTTCTTT
TRBV5-1	few	TRBJ2-1	TRBD2	CASSFGTSGYNEQFF	TGCGCCAGCAGCTTCGGGACTAGCGGCTACAATGAGCAGTTCTTC